This TCR beta chain comes out of a study of blood T cell repertoires in COVID-19. Here immunoSEQ multiplex PCR was the method, and the copy in TCRdb shows in-frame clones only, minus some. This table holds some 100,000 clones, about 86% found once. This TCR was sampled from a woman aged 50 to 65 who had recovered from COVID-19. Sequencing was performed on PBMCs or T cells enriched from blood (not recorded which).

The CDR3 DNA follows: TGCGCCAGCAGCTTTACGGACAGCTCCTACAATGAGCAGTTCTTC. It is translated as CASSFTDSSYNEQFF. The genes are TRBV5-1 and TRBJ2-1, with D tentatively TRBD1 (6 bases). V was trimmed by 2 bases and J by 0 bases, leaving 9 bases between them. The germline CDR1 and CDR2 sequences are SGHRS and YFSETQ. The CDR3 is made up of 15 amino acids.